These T cell receptor beta chains were read from a single sample in a study of blood T cell repertoires in COVID-19. TCRdb keeps only in-frame clones here, not all; method: immunoSEQ multiplex PCR. The table has around 160,000 clones, around four fifths seen once; the top ten hold about 3.1%. Sample: peripheral blood. The receptors stem from a woman between 35 and 50 years old with active or convalescent COVID-19. Each CDR3 is given with its conserved first and last residue. Each record gives: J gene, V gene, CDR3 protein.

j_call: TRBJ2-7
v_call: TRBV18
cdr3_aa: CASSPGQGSSVDEQYF

j_call: TRBJ2-7
v_call: TRBV28
cdr3_aa: CASTLFSEQYF

j_call: TRBJ2-6
v_call: TRBV5-5
cdr3_aa: CASSLAGWANVLTF

j_call: TRBJ1-2
v_call: TRBV7-2
cdr3_aa: CASSSRTGTKGYTF

j_call: TRBJ1-2
v_call: TRBV5-1
cdr3_aa: CASSLVANYGYTF

j_call: TRBJ2-7
v_call: TRBV5-4
cdr3_aa: CASSSEGTYSYEQYF

j_call: TRBJ1-4
v_call: TRBV30
cdr3_aa: CAWSSQGAQGEKLFF

j_call: TRBJ2-3
v_call: TRBV2
cdr3_aa: CASRERTGPLDTQYF

j_call: TRBJ1-4
v_call: TRBV28
cdr3_aa: CASSDYRVVSEKLFF

j_call: TRBJ1-4
v_call: TRBV6-6
cdr3_aa: CASRAGQTYEKLFF

j_call: TRBJ1-4
v_call: TRBV5-5
cdr3_aa: CASSSLHTTNEKLFF

j_call: TRBJ1-2
v_call: TRBV20-1
cdr3_aa: CSARVLGYTF

j_call: TRBJ2-7
v_call: TRBV9
cdr3_aa: CASSVGLAGGYEQYF